Each of the 17 T cell receptor beta chains below was sequenced from the same sample in a study of blood T cell repertoires in COVID-19. TCRdb keeps only in-frame clones here, not all; method: immunoSEQ multiplex PCR. The sample shows 120,000 or so clones, around 81% of them seen only once. The source material was peripheral blood. These receptor sequences come from a man aged 65 to 79 with acute or convalescent COVID-19.

This clone was detected only once. This chain joins TRBV29-1 and TRBJ1-5; 8 bases match TRBD1. The junction had 7 bases not matched to a gene; V was cut back by 7 bases and J by 5 bases. CDR3 length: 13 amino acids. Germline V CDR1 and CDR2: SQVTM, ANQGSEA. CDR3 DNA sequence: TGCAGCGGCCAGGGGGCCCCCGATCAGCCCCAGCATTTT. It is translated as CSGQGAPDQPQHF.

This clone was seen a single time. The chain combines TRBV10-3 with TRBJ2-7, with 16 bases matching TRBD2. Per the germline V gene, CDR1 is ENHRY and CDR2 is SYGVKD. CDR3 length: 17 residues. Trimming took 10 bases from V and 1 from J; bases not matched to a gene: 10. CDR3 nucleotide sequence: TGTGCCACCAAGCCGGGACTAGCGGGGGGGTATTCCTACGAGCAGTACTTC. It is translated as CATKPGLAGGYSYEQYF.

This clone turned up a few times. The chain is built from TRBV7-2 and TRBJ1-5; D ambiguous. V was trimmed by 2 bases and J by 6 bases, leaving 11 bases between them. The V gene's germline CDR1 is SGHTA and CDR2 FQGNSA. This CDR3 spans 14 amino acids. The CDR3 DNA follows: TGTGCCAGCAGCTTAATCCCAGGAATTCAGCCCCAGCATTTT. This sequence encodes CASSLIPGIQPQHF. The whole variable domain, filled in from reference TRBV7-2 and TRBJ1-5, reads GAGVSQSPSNKVTEKGKDVELRCDPISGHTALYWYRQSLGQGLEFLIYFQGNSAPDKSGLPSDRFSAERTGGSVSTLTIQRTQQEDSAVYLCASSLIPGIQPQHFGDGTRLSIL.

V and J are TRBV3-1 (or the pseudogene TRBV3-2) and TRBJ1-4, with 11 bases aligning to TRBD1. CDR3 size: 16 residues. Unmatched junction bases numbered 2, after V lost 4 bases and J lost 1 base. Germline CDR1 is LGHDT and CDR2 is YNNKEL (reference sequence). The CDR3 protein is CASSPGTGGTNEKLFF. For the CDR3, the DNA is TGTGCCAGCAGCCCCGGGACAGGGGGAACTAATGAAAAACTGTTTTTT.

The V gene is TRBV2, the J gene TRBJ1-4, with D unresolved. Trimming took 2 bases from V and 1 from J, leaving 5 bases between them. Germline-derived CDR1 and CDR2 are SNHLY and FYNNEI. The CDR3 totals 14 residues. The CDR3 DNA follows: TGTGCCAGCAGTGAATACAGAACTAATGAAAAACTGTTTTTT. The encoded protein is CASSEYRTNEKLFF. Together with reference TRBV2 and TRBJ1-4, the CDR3 gives the full variable domain: EPEVTQTPSHQVTQMGQEVILRCVPISNHLYFYWYRQILGQKVEFLVSFYNNEISEKSEIFDDQFSVERPDGSNFTLKIRSTKLEDSAMYFCASSEYRTNEKLFFGSGTQLSVL.

The gene calls are TRBV4-3 and TRBJ2-3, with no clear D. Germline assignment: CDR1 LGHNA and CDR2 YSLEER. The V gene lost 1 base and the J gene lost 5 bases, with 19 bases spanning the gap. This CDR3 has 17 residues. The CDR3, as DNA: TGCGCCAGCAGCCAAGGGGCCCCGACGTACCCGCAAGATACGCAGTATTTT. Translating it yields CASSQGAPTYPQDTQYF.

The V call is TRBV10-3, the J call TRBJ2-2; D gene uncertain. Trimming stripped 4 bases from V and 7 bases from J, with 10 bases between. From germline, CDR1 is ENHRY and CDR2 SYGVKD. The CDR3 is 13 residues long. The DNA for the CDR3 is TGTGCCATCAGTGGTGGTTGGAGCGGGGAGCTGTTTTTT. Protein sequence: CAISGGWSGELFF.

The V and J genes are TRBV9 and TRBJ2-3; tentatively, D is TRBD2 (7 bases). V lost 3 bases, J lost 0 bases, and 14 bases lay in between. In germline, CDR1 is SGDLS, CDR2 YYNGEE. The CDR3 contains 16 residues. CDR3: CASSALAGASTDTQYF. DNA for the CDR3: TGTGCCAGCAGCGCCCTTGCGGGGGCTAGCACAGATACGCAGTATTTT.

This chain connects TRBV5-6 to TRBJ1-5; 11 bases match TRBD1. Germline-derived CDR1 and CDR2 are SGHDT and YYEEEE. Trimming removed 1 base from V and 7 bases from J; junction bases left unmatched: 7. CDR3 length: 16 amino acids. The CDR3 here is CASSLWDRGTWQPQHF. The CDR3 DNA reads TGTGCCAGCAGCTTGTGGGACAGGGGGACGTGGCAGCCCCAGCATTTT. The full variable domain, in which reference TRBV5-6 and TRBJ1-5 provide the parts outside the CDR3, is DAGVTQSPTHLIKTRGQQVTLRCSPKSGHDTVSWYQQALGQGPQFIFQYYEEEERQRGNFPDRFSGHQFPNYSSELNVNALLLGDSALYLCASSLWDRGTWQPQHFGDGTRLSIL.

The gene calls are TRBV3-1 (or the pseudogene TRBV3-2) and TRBJ2-1; 8 nucleotides match TRBD1. V dropped 0 bases and J dropped 9; count of bases not matched to a gene: 10. CDR3 length equals 16 residues. Per the germline V gene, CDR1 is LGHDT and CDR2 is YNNKEL (reference sequence). CDR3 amino acids: CASSQDLGRGRFEQFF. CDR3 sequence (DNA): TGTGCCAGCAGCCAAGATCTGGGCAGGGGGCGTTTTGAGCAGTTCTTC.

This rearrangement joins TRBV11-1 to TRBJ1-1; TRBD1 might be the D (5 bases). The CDR3 totals 14 residues. Germline assignment: CDR1 SGHAT and CDR2 FQDESV (reference sequence). The V end lost 2 bases, the J end lost 6 bases, and 13 bases lay between the germline ends. CDR3 sequence reads: CASSLLRGVSEAFF. The CDR3, as DNA: TGTGCCAGCAGCTTACTAAGGGGCGTTTCTGAAGCTTTCTTT.

This rearrangement joins TRBV29-1 to TRBJ1-1, with 7 bases aligning to TRBD1. Germline CDR1 reads SQVTM; CDR2 reads ANQGSEA. The CDR3 is made up of 13 amino acids. Trimming at V came to 7 bases and at J to 0 bases, leaving 5 bases not matched to a gene. In DNA, the CDR3 is TGCAGCGCGTCGGGACAGCTGAACACTGAAGCTTTCTTT. Translation: CSASGQLNTEAFF.

This clone was counted between two and nine times. The chain combines TRBV3-1 (or the pseudogene TRBV3-2) with TRBJ1-5; no firm D call. CDR1 is LGHDT, CDR2 YNNKEL, per germline (reference sequence). The CDR3 loop spans 15 amino acids. V was clipped by 1 base and J by 3 bases, with 10 bases between them. The CDR3 DNA reads as TGTGCCAGCAGCCAAGGTAGCGGGTACAATCAGCCCCAGCATTTT. Translation: CASSQGSGYNQPQHF.

The chain combines TRBV6-4 with TRBJ1-2, with no clear D. The germline gives CDR1 MRHNA, CDR2 SNTAGT. This CDR3 has 12 residues. Trimming shortened V by 0 bases and J by 10 bases, and 9 bases separated the two germline ends. CDR3: CASSDSSSHYTF. For the CDR3, the DNA is TGTGCCAGCAGTGACTCTTCTAGTCACTACACCTTC.

V gene TRBV7-5 combines with J gene TRBJ1-6; TRBD1, the D gene given by the table, was not confirmed from the DNA. TRBV7-5 is assigned pseudogene status. CDR3 length: 18 residues. The CDR3 sequence is CARSSGQGDGSYNSPLHF. The CDR3 DNA reads as TGTGCCAGAAGCTCGGGACAGGGGGACGGCTCCTATAATTCACCCCTCCACTTT.

J is TRBJ1-5 and V is TRBV6-5; D is ambiguous. Between the trimmed V and J ends, which lost 6 bases and 5 bases, there was a span of 11 bases. This CDR3 region has 13 residues. Germline CDR1 and CDR2: MNHEY and SVGAGI. The CDR3 coding sequence is TGTGCCAGCAGAATGACAACAGATCAGCCCCAGCATTTT. The encoded protein is CASRMTTDQPQHF.

This clone showed up just a few times. J is TRBJ1-1 and V is TRBV12-3 or TRBV12-4; a possible D gene is TRBD1 (6 bases). The V gene lost 4 bases and the J gene lost 6 bases, with 9 bases spanning the gap. The CDR3 runs 12 residues. CDR3 loop: CASSSRGSEAFF. In DNA, the CDR3 is TGTGCCAGCAGTTCCAGGGGCTCTGAAGCTTTCTTT.